A single T cell receptor beta chain is shown here with its context. The data were taken from a study of T cell repertoires in cytomegalovirus infection. For the study at large: Both a matching HLA type and CMV infection were indicated by public TCR beta signatures.

MiXCR was run by TCRdb on the reads, yielding one entry per CDR3 protein. Found here are some 220,000 distinct CDR3 sequences, around 6.4% of them singletons; the top ten hold roughly 6%. The CDR3 covers 14 residues. V lost 4 bases to trimming and J lost 5 bases, with 15 bases between them. Germline CDR1 SQVTM, CDR2 ANQGSEA. This clonotype originated in a human donor in good health (CMV status not recorded). Some clones in this sample may be carry-over from other donors' samples. Sequencing was performed on PBMCs. The chain joins TRBV29-1 to TRBJ2-1; perhaps TRBD2 as D (6 bases). The CDR3 coding sequence is TGCAGCGTTGTACAACTAGCAAACCACAATGAGCAGTTCTTC. It codes for CSVVQLANHNEQFF.